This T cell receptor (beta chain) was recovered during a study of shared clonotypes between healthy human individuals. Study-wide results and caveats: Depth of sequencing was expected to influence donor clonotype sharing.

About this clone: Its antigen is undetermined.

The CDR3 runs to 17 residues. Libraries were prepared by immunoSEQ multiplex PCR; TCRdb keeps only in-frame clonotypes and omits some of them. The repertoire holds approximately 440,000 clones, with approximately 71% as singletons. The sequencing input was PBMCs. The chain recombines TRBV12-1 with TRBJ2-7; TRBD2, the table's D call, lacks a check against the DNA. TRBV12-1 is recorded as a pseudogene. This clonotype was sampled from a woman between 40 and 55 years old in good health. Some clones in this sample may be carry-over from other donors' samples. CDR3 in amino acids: CASSPPPTGSERVEQYF. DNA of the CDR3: TGTGCCAGCAGCCCCCCCCCGACCGGGTCCGAGAGGGTCGAGCAGTACTTC.